Detailed here is one TCR beta chain. The sample is drawn from a study of blood T cell repertoires in COVID-19. Method: immunoSEQ multiplex PCR; TCRdb's copy keeps in-frame clones and lacks some. The top ten hold about 1.7% of the sample, which has some 300,000 clones, around nine tenths seen once. The CDR3 covers 15 residues. Deletions cut 5 bases from V and 3 bases from J, with 14 bases between. CDR1 is SGHTS, CDR2 YDEGEE, per germline. The rearrangement joins TRBV5-8 to TRBJ2-2; D call uncertain. The source of this sequence is a woman under 40 with COVID-19, enrolled during active disease. The sample taken for sequencing was peripheral blood. The DNA of the CDR3 is TGTGCCAGCAGGCCATACGGCAGGCACACCGGGGAGCTGTTTTTT. This codes for CASRPYGRHTGELFF.